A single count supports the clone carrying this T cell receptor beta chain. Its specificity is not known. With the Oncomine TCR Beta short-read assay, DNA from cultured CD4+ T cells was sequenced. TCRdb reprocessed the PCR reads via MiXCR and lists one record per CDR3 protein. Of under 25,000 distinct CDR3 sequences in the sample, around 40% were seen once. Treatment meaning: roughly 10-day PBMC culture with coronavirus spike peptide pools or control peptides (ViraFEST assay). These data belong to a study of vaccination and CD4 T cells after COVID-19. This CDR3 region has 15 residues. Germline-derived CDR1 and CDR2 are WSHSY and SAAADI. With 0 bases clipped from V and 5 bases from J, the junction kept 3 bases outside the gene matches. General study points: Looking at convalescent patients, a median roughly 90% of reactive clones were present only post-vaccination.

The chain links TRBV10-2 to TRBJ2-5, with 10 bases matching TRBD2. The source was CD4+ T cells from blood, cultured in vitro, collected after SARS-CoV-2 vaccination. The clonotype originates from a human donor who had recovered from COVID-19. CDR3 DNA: TGCGCCAGCAGTGAGTCACTAGCGGGATGGGAGACCCAGTACTTC. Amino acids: CASSESLAGWETQYF.